Listed below are T cell receptor beta chains from one sample, sequenced in a study of T-cell reconstitution after alpha-beta-depleted transplantation in children. TCRdb analysed the PCR reads with MiXCR anew, one entry per CDR3 protein. This table has 500,000 to 650,000 distinct CDR3 sequences, 13% appearing once. The starting material was PBMCs, mostly from graft donor cells, obtained 360 days after TCRalphabeta/CD19-depleted stem cell transplant. The receptor set was obtained from a male patient under 18 who had a stem cell transplant for acute myeloid leukemia, so the T cells may come from the graft donor. Both conserved end residues are part of each CDR3. The D gene is left open where the match is weak. A row's size may be missing; if present it is once, few, many or a size class.

J gene | D gene | clone size | V gene | CDR3 DNA | CDR3 protein
TRBJ1-1 | . | few | TRBV29-1 | TGCAGCGTTGAGCCACACCTGAACACTGAAGCTTTCTTT | CSVEPHLNTEAFF
TRBJ2-3 | TRBD2 | many | TRBV20-1 | TGCAGTGCTGCGATTGCGCGAACGGGGGGGGATACGCAGTATTTT | CSAAIARTGGDTQYF
TRBJ2-3 | . | . | TRBV5-5 | TGTGCCAGCAGTCACGGGACTCTGGATGCAGATACGCAGTATTTT | CASSHGTLDADTQYF
TRBJ2-3 | TRBD2 | few | TRBV24-1 | TGTGCCACCGTTAGCGGGAGCACAGATACGCAGTATTTT | CATVSGSTDTQYF
TRBJ2-7 | . | many | TRBV10-3 | TGTGCCATCAGTGTTGGGCTGGGCATTCAGGCCGAGAGCTCCTACGAGCAGTACTTC | CAISVGLGIQAESSYEQYF
TRBJ1-2 | TRBD1 | . | TRBV12-3/TRBV12-4 | TGTGCCAGCAGACATCCGGGACAGGGGGCCGCTGGCTACACCTTC | CASRHPGQGAAGYTF
TRBJ2-1 | TRBD2 | . | TRBV4-2 | TGTGCCAGCAGCCAGGGACTAGTTAGTGAGCAGTTCTTC | CASSQGLVSEQFF
TRBJ2-5 | . | many | TRBV20-1 | TGCAGTGCTTCGGGACTCCAGGGGACCCAGTACTTC | CSASGLQGTQYF
TRBJ2-2 | . | many | TRBV27 | TGTGCCAGCAGTTTCCCCCGGAGGGTAGCGGTTCCGGTCGGTAACACCGGGGAGCTGTTTTTT | CASSFPRRVAVPVGNTGELFF
TRBJ2-2 | . | . | TRBV29-1 | TGCAGCGTTGAACCAGGGATGAACACCGGGGAGCTGTTTTTT | CSVEPGMNTGELFF
TRBJ2-7 | . | . | TRBV12-3/TRBV12-4 | TGTGCCAGCAGGTCAAGGGGGGGGAGCTCCTACGAGCAGTACTTC | CASRSRGGSSYEQYF
TRBJ2-3 | TRBD2 | many | TRBV25-1 | TGTGCCAGCAGTGAATTCGCGGGAGGAGCTGATACGCAGTATTTT | CASSEFAGGADTQYF
TRBJ2-1 | TRBD2 | . | TRBV20-1 | TGCAGTGCAAATAGCGGGAGGGCCGGCTTCGATACGCAGTTCTTC | CSANSGRAGFDTQFF
TRBJ2-3 | . | many | TRBV20-1 | TGCAGTGCTTCCCTCGGGCAGGGCACAGATACGCAGTATTTT | CSASLGQGTDTQYF
TRBJ1-5 | TRBD1 | many | TRBV5-1 | TGCGCCAGCAGCTCGGGACAGGGGGCGGATCAGCCCCAGCATTTT | CASSSGQGADQPQHF
TRBJ2-3 | . | many | TRBV28 | TGTGCCAGCAGTTTAAAGAATAGCTACATCACAGATACGCAGTATTTT | CASSLKNSYITDTQYF
TRBJ2-7 | . | many | TRBV12-3/TRBV12-4 | TGTGCCAGCAGTGCCTCTTCGGCGCAGGGGGGATTTTACGAGCAGTACTTC | CASSASSAQGGFYEQYF
TRBJ2-1 | . | . | TRBV12-3/TRBV12-4 | TGTGCCAGCAGTTTGGACCCCCTCAATGAGCAGTTCTTC | CASSLDPLNEQFF
TRBJ2-7 | TRBD2 | . | TRBV28 | TGTGCCAGCAAGGCTAGCGGGAGGGTAGTCTACGAGCAGTACTTC | CASKASGRVVYEQYF
TRBJ1-5 | . | few | TRBV12-3/TRBV12-4 | TGTGCCAGCAGTTCCTCCGTGAGGCTCTTGGACCGGCCCCAGCATTTT | CASSSSVRLLDRPQHF
TRBJ2-7 | . | few | TRBV3-1 | TGTGCCAGCAGACCGACAGGGACTTCGAGCTCCTACGAGCAGTACTTC | CASRPTGTSSSYEQYF
TRBJ2-7 | . | . | TRBV12-3/TRBV12-4 | TGTGCCAGCAGCCCCCAGGACCTGAGCTCCTACGAGCAGTACTTC | CASSPQDLSSYEQYF
TRBJ2-3 | . | . | TRBV28 | TGTGCCAGCAGTTTCGCCGCAGATACGCAGTATTTT | CASSFAADTQYF
TRBJ2-4 | . | few | TRBV2 | TGTGCCAGCAGGTCAGAGGTCCTAGCCAAAAACATTCAGTACTTC | CASRSEVLAKNIQYF
TRBJ2-5 | . | few | TRBV28 | TGTGCCAGCGGATGGACCCAGTACTTC | CASGWTQYF
TRBJ2-3 | . | . | TRBV5-6 | TGTGCCAGCAGCTCAGGACAAGACACAGATACGCAGTATTTT | CASSSGQDTDTQYF
TRBJ2-7 | TRBD2 | many | TRBV6-1 | TGTGCCAGCGGAGAGCGGGAGGGCCTTTACGAGCAGTACTTC | CASGEREGLYEQYF
TRBJ2-7 | . | few | TRBV20-1 | TGCAGTGCTAGAGAGGCCAGCCCCTACGAGCAGTACTTC | CSAREASPYEQYF
TRBJ2-5 | . | few | TRBV29-1 | TGCAGCGTTGAGGGGGCAGAGACCCAGTACTTC | CSVEGAETQYF
TRBJ2-7 | TRBD1 | few | TRBV6-2/TRBV6-3 | TGTGCCAGCAGTTACTCGGCGGGACAGGGGACCTACGAGCAGTACTTC | CASSYSAGQGTYEQYF
TRBJ2-7 | . | . | TRBV15 | TGTGCCACCAGCAGAGATCCGGGACAAGGAAGGTACGAGCAGTACTTC | CATSRDPGQGRYEQYF
TRBJ2-2 | . | few | TRBV20-1 | TGCAGTGCTAGAGATATAACGGACGAGGGAGGGGAGCTGTTTTTT | CSARDITDEGGELFF
TRBJ2-1 | TRBD1 | . | TRBV19 | TGTGCCAGTAGTTCCCGGGACAGTAACAATGAGCAGTTCTTC | CASSSRDSNNEQFF
TRBJ2-7 | . | few | TRBV21-1 | TGTGCCAGCAGCAAAGCGGATCGGACACTGGACGAGAGGGAGCAGTACTTC | CASSKADRTLDEREQYF
TRBJ2-1 | TRBD2 | few | TRBV6-2/TRBV6-3 | TGTGCCAGCAGTTATCCCGGTCTAGCGGGACCCAATGAGCAGTTCTTC | CASSYPGLAGPNEQFF
TRBJ2-2 | TRBD2 | . | TRBV7-3 | TGTGCCAGCAGCTTCGCCGGGACTAACCCCACCGGGGAGCTGTTTTTT | CASSFAGTNPTGELFF
TRBJ2-7 | TRBD1 | . | TRBV7-2 | TGTGCCAGCAGACGATCCCAGGGGGCCTACGAGCAGTACTTC | CASRRSQGAYEQYF
TRBJ2-1 | TRBD2 | few | TRBV7-2 | TGTGCCAGCAGCTTAGCGCGGACTAGCGGGAGGGCCGGGAATGAGCAGTTCTTC | CASSLARTSGRAGNEQFF
TRBJ2-7 | TRBD1 | . | TRBV7-2 | TGTGCCAGCAGCACCCAGACAGGGGACACCTACGAGCAGTACTTC | CASSTQTGDTYEQYF
TRBJ2-7 | . | few | TRBV6-6 | TGTGCCAGCACGGGGTGGGGGGACTACGAGCAGTACTTC | CASTGWGDYEQYF
TRBJ2-1 | TRBD1 | few | TRBV12-5 | TGTGCTAGTGGTTTCGGGTGGGACAGGAGTTACAATGAGCAGTTCTTC | CASGFGWDRSYNEQFF
TRBJ2-1 | TRBD2 | . | TRBV7-3 | TGTGCCAGCAGCTTAAGGTCCTGGGCTAGCGGTATCTCCTACAATGAGCAGTTCTTC | CASSLRSWASGISYNEQFF
TRBJ2-7 | TRBD1 | few | TRBV28 | TGTGCCAGCAGTTTATGGGGGACAGGGACACCCTACGAGCAGTACTTC | CASSLWGTGTPYEQYF
TRBJ1-1 | . | many | TRBV6-5 | TGTGCCAGCAGCTCGCTCAGGGGAAACACTGAAGCTTTCTTT | CASSSLRGNTEAFF
TRBJ2-3 | . | many | TRBV14 | TGTGCCAGCAGCCAACGTTCTCGGGGGCCGCCGAACGATACGCAGTATTTT | CASSQRSRGPPNDTQYF
TRBJ2-7 | . | many | TRBV20-1 | TGCAGTGTTACGGATTTCTACGAGCAGTACTTC | CSVTDFYEQYF
TRBJ2-5 | TRBD1 | . | TRBV29-1 | TGCAGCGTTGAAGTCATGGGACAGGGGAGGGAGACCCAGTACTTC | CSVEVMGQGRETQYF
TRBJ2-3 | . | . | TRBV28 | TGTGCCAGCAGTTTCACCCCACCTGGGGGTACGCAGTATTTT | CASSFTPPGGTQYF
TRBJ2-1 | TRBD2 | few | TRBV20-1 | TGCAGTGCTAGTGGAGCGGGAGGGAAGGGGAATGAGCAGTTCTTC | CSASGAGGKGNEQFF
TRBJ2-6 | TRBD1 | many | TRBV5-1 | TGCGCCAGCAGCCTGACAGGGTCCTATAGTGGGGCCAACGTCCTGACTTTC | CASSLTGSYSGANVLTF
TRBJ2-3 | . | many | TRBV7-7 | TGTGCTAGCAGCTTGGGCCAGGGGCTCACAGATACGCAGTATTTT | CASSLGQGLTDTQYF